These 8 T cell receptor beta chains were sequenced from one sample in a study of vaccination and CD4 T cells after COVID-19 (dated by TCRdb to between 2021 and 2024). The library relied on PCR. TCRdb names Illumina iSeq 100 as the instrument used. TCR sequencing of DNA from cultured CD4+ T cells used the Oncomine TCR Beta short-read assay at the Johns Hopkins FTIC core. Using fastp at Q25 and MiXCR, TCRdb reprocessed the public reads and kept productive beta chains. Duplicate CDR3 protein sequences are folded into a single record with the most common DNA and genes. The table for this sample lists about 20,000 distinct CDR3 sequences; less than 55% of them were counted only once. The ten biggest clones cover 16% of the sample. The antigens these receptors bind are not known. Sample treatment or condition, as interpreted from the label and publication: approximately nine-day PBMC culture with coronavirus spike peptide pools or control peptides (ViraFEST assay).

Sequenced sample: CD4+ T cells from blood, cultured in vitro. The receptors stem from a human donor who had recovered from COVID-19.

The chain is built from TRBV6-2 or TRBV6-3 and TRBJ1-5; 7 bases are a match to TRBD1. Looked up from germline, CDR1 is MNHEY and CDR2 is SVGEGT. The CDR3 extends over 14 amino acids. V lost 2 bases, J lost 7 bases, and 5 bases stayed unmatched. CDR3 loop: CASSYIDRDQPQHF. The CDR3 DNA follows: TGTGCCAGCAGTTACATCGACAGGGACCAGCCCCAGCATTTT.

In nucleotides, the CDR3 is TGCGCCAGCAGCTTGAGCTCAGGGGAGGGAGAGACCCAGTACTTC. Residues: CASSLSSGEGETQYF. The rearrangement uses TRBV5-1 and TRBJ2-5; D might be TRBD2 (7 bases). CDR1 and CDR2 from the germline V gene are SGHRS and YFSETQ. CDR3 size: 15 residues. V was clipped by 1 base and J by 4 bases, with 14 bases between them.

The chain has TRBV29-1 and TRBJ2-3, with TRBD1 matching over 9 bases. Looked up from germline, CDR1 is SQVTM and CDR2 is ANQGSEA. V was pared by 5 bases and J by 6 bases, with 6 bases of the junction left unmatched. The CDR3 length is 13 residues. The CDR3 bases are TGCAGCGTTAACGGACAGGGGCCGGATACGCAGTATTTT. This translates into CSVNGQGPDTQYF.

This chain links TRBV2 with TRBJ1-6; D remains unclear. V lost 0 bases and J lost 9, with 3 bases in between. Germline V gene data show CDR1 as SNHLY and CDR2 as FYNNEI. The CDR3 runs to 12 residues. The CDR3, as DNA: TGTGCCAGCAGTGAAGCGCTTTCACCCCTCCACTTT. This codes for CASSEALSPLHF.

The CDR3 reads CASSSLAGVDTQYF. CDR3 nucleotides: TGCGCCAGCAGCTCCCTAGCGGGGGTTGATACGCAGTATTTT. This chain links TRBV5-1 with TRBJ2-3, with 10 nucleotides matching TRBD2. In germline, CDR1 is SGHRS, CDR2 YFSETQ. This CDR3 spans 14 amino acids. V lost 3 bases to trimming and J lost 6 bases; unmatched junction nucleotides: 4.

This clonotype was detected once. The chain has TRBV6-1 and TRBJ2-7; the D gene could be TRBD1 or TRBD2 (5 bases each). CDR3 length equals 15 residues. Per the germline V gene, CDR1 is MNHNS and CDR2 is SASEGT. V dropped 6 bases and J dropped 1 base, with 16 bases sitting between them. CDR3 sequence reads: CASSRRGVKSYEQYF. The CDR3 DNA is TGTGCCAGCAGCCGGAGAGGGGTAAAGTCCTACGAGCAGTACTTC.

This chain uses TRBV20-1 with TRBJ2-3; D remains unclear. The length of the CDR3 is 12 residues. V gave up 5 bases and J gave up 0 bases, with 6 bases separating them. Germline values: CDR1 DFQATT, CDR2 SNEGSKA (reference sequence). Written as DNA, the CDR3 is TGCAGTGCTCCCTTTAGCACAGATACGCAGTATTTT. Its translation is CSAPFSTDTQYF.

The rearrangement links TRBV28 to TRBJ1-2; unclear D gene. In germline, CDR1 is MDHEN, CDR2 SYDVKM. CDR3 length equals 12 residues. Between the trimmed V and J ends, which lost 6 bases and 4 bases, there was a span of 9 bases. Here the CDR3 reads CASSTGIYGYTF. CDR3 nucleotide sequence: TGTGCCAGCAGCACCGGGATCTATGGCTACACCTTC.